The rows below give T cell receptor beta chains drawn from one sample of a study of blood T cell repertoires in COVID-19. Data came from immunoSEQ multiplex PCR; TCRdb stores just in-frame clones and leaves some out. The sample lists 120,000 or so clones; around four fifths were seen once. Sequencing input: peripheral blood. The receptors derive from a man aged 60 to 69 with active or convalescent COVID-19. The CDR3 runs from the conserved cysteine through the conserved F or W. Each record gives: J gene, V gene, clone size, D gene, CDR3 protein, CDR3 DNA. A D gene is named only where the DNA matches it firmly. Only some rows state a clone size, as once, few, many or a class for expanded clones.

j_gene: TRBJ2-7; v_gene: TRBV9; abundance: NA; d_gene: NA; CDR3aa: CASSAQGGYEQYF; CDR3nt: TGTGCCAGCAGCGCCCAGGGGGGCTACGAGCAGTACTTC
j_gene: TRBJ2-5; v_gene: TRBV14; abundance: NA; d_gene: NA; CDR3aa: CASSPQRRSQETQYF; CDR3nt: TGTGCCAGCAGCCCCCAAAGGAGGTCCCAAGAGACCCAGTACTTC
j_gene: TRBJ2-1; v_gene: TRBV27; abundance: NA; d_gene: NA; CDR3aa: CASSRIGDLATLEQFF; CDR3nt: TGTGCCAGCAGTCGGATCGGCGACTTGGCTACGCTTGAGCAGTTCTTC
j_gene: TRBJ2-2; v_gene: TRBV9; abundance: NA; d_gene: NA; CDR3aa: CASSTHSGGNGELFF; CDR3nt: TGTGCCAGCAGCACCCACTCAGGGGGGAACGGGGAGCTGTTTTTT
j_gene: TRBJ2-4; v_gene: TRBV6-5; abundance: NA; d_gene: TRBD1; CDR3aa: CASSNYRGAFIQYF; CDR3nt: TGTGCCAGCAGTAACTACAGGGGGGCTTTCATTCAGTACTTC
j_gene: TRBJ2-7; v_gene: TRBV19; abundance: few; d_gene: TRBD1; CDR3aa: CASSITGTGANEQYF; CDR3nt: TGTGCCAGTAGTATCACCGGGACAGGGGCTAACGAGCAGTACTTC
j_gene: TRBJ2-7; v_gene: TRBV3-1/TRBV3-2; abundance: NA; d_gene: TRBD1; CDR3aa: CASSQPGQGVHEQYF; CDR3nt: TGTGCCAGCAGCCAACCGGGACAGGGTGTCCACGAGCAGTACTTC
j_gene: TRBJ2-5; v_gene: TRBV30; abundance: NA; d_gene: TRBD1; CDR3aa: CAWDVTGGETQYF; CDR3nt: TGTGCCTGGGACGTGACAGGGGGCGAGACCCAGTACTTC
j_gene: TRBJ2-2; v_gene: TRBV2; abundance: many; d_gene: TRBD2; CDR3aa: CASSPLAARTGELFF; CDR3nt: TGTGCCAGCAGTCCCCTAGCGGCCCGTACCGGGGAGCTGTTTTTT
j_gene: TRBJ2-3; v_gene: TRBV19; abundance: NA; d_gene: TRBD2; CDR3aa: CASSVLAGSIHTQYF; CDR3nt: TGTGCCAGTAGTGTACTAGCGGGGTCAATACATACGCAGTATTTT
j_gene: TRBJ2-2; v_gene: TRBV6-5; abundance: NA; d_gene: TRBD1; CDR3aa: CASSPLTGFTGELFF; CDR3nt: TGTGCCAGCAGTCCCCTGACAGGGTTTACCGGGGAGCTGTTTTTT
j_gene: TRBJ2-7; v_gene: TRBV7-6; abundance: NA; d_gene: TRBD2; CDR3aa: CASSRGESAAGRSYEQYF; CDR3nt: TGTGCCAGCAGCCGCGGGGAGTCGGCAGCGGGACGTTCCTACGAGCAGTACTTC